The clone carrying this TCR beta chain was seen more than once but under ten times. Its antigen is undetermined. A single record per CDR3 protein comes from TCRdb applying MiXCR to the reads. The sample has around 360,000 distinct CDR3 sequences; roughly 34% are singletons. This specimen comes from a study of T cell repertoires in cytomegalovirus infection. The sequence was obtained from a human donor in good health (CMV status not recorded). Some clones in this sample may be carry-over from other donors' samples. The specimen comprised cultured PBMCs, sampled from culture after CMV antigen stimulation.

The CDR3 DNA reads as TGTGCCAGCAGCCAATCCCGTGGGGGCTCTGGGGCCAACGTCCTGACTTTC. This encodes CASSQSRGGSGANVLTF. The chain is built from TRBV4-2 and TRBJ2-6, with D perhaps being TRBD1 or TRBD2 (5 bases each). V was pared by 2 bases and J by 0 bases, with 11 bases between. Germline CDR1 and CDR2: LGHNA and YNFKEQ. The CDR3 covers 17 residues.